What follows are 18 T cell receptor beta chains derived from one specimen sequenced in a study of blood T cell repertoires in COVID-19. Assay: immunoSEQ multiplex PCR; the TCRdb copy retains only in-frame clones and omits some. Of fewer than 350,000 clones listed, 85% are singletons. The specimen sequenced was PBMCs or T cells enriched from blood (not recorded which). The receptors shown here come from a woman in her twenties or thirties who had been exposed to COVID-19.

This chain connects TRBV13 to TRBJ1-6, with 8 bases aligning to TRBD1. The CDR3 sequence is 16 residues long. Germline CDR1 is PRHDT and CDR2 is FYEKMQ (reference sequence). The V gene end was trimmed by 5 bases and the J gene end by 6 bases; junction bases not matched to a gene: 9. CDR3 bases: TGTGCCAGCAGCGTATCGACAGGGGAAGGTAATTCACCCCTCCACTTT. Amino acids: CASSVSTGEGNSPLHF.

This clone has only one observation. CDR3 DNA: TGTGCCAGCAGTGACGATTCAGCGGGGGGGGCACAAGAGACCCAGTACTTC. It yields the protein CASSDDSAGGAQETQYF. The genes are TRBV6-4 and TRBJ2-5, with TRBD2 identical over 10 bases. Unmatched junction bases numbered 8, after V lost 2 bases and J lost 2 bases. Looked up from germline, CDR1 is MRHNA and CDR2 is SNTAGT. The CDR3 contains 17 residues.

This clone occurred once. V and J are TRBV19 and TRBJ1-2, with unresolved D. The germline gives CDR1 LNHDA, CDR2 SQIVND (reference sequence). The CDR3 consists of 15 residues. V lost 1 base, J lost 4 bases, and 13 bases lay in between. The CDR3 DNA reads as TGTGCCAGTAGTATAGGCGGAGGGAGCGGCTATGGCTACACCTTC. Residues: CASSIGGGSGYGYTF.

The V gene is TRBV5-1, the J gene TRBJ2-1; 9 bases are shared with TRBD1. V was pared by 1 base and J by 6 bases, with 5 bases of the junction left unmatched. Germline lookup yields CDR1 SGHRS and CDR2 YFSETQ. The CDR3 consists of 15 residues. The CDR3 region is CASSLYQDRGNEQFF. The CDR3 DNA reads TGCGCCAGCAGCTTGTATCAGGACAGGGGCAATGAGCAGTTCTTC.

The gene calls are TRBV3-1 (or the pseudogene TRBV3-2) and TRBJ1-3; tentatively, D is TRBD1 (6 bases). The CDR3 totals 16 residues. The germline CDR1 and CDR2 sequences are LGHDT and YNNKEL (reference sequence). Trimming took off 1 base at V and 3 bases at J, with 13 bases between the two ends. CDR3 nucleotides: TGTGCCAGCAGCCAAGTACAGGGAGTTGGTGGAAACACCATATATTTT. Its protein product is CASSQVQGVGGNTIYF.

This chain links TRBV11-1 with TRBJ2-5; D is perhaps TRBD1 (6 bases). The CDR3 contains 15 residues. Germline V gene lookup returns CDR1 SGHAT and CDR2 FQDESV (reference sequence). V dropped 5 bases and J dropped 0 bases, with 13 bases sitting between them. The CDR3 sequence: CASSPWSGDQETQYF. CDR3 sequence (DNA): TGTGCCAGCAGCCCATGGTCAGGGGACCAAGAGACCCAGTACTTC. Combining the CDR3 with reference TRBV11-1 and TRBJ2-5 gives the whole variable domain EAEVAQSPRYKITEKSQAVAFWCDPISGHATLYWYRQILGQGPELLVQFQDESVVDDSQLPKDRFSAERLKGVDSTLKIQPAELGDSAMYLCASSPWSGDQETQYFGPGTRLLVL.

DNA for the CDR3: TGTGCCAGCAGCTTGTTTGGCAGGGTCCAAGAGACCCAGTACTTC. It translates to CASSLFGRVQETQYF. The chain links TRBV5-6 to TRBJ2-5; D perhaps matches TRBD1 (5 bases). The V end lost 1 base, the J end lost 1 base, and 11 bases lay between the germline ends. The CDR3 loop spans 15 amino acids. Germline-derived CDR1 and CDR2 are SGHDT and YYEEEE.

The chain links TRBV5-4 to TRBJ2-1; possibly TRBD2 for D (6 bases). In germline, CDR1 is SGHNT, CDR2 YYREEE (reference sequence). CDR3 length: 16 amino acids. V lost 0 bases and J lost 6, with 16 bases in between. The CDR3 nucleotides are TGTGCCAGCAGCTTGGAGGGACTCCGAACATTCAATGAGCAGTTCTTC. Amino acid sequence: CASSLEGLRTFNEQFF.

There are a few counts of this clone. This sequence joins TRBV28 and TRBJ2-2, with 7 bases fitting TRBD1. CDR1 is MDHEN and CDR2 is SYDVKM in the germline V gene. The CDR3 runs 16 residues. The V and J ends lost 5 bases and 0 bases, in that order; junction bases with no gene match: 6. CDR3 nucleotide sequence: TGTGCCAGCAGTGGAACGGGGACAGCGAACACCGGGGAGCTGTTTTTT. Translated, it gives CASSGTGTANTGELFF. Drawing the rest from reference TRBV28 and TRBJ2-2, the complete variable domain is DVKVTQSSRYLVKRTGEKVFLECVQDMDHENMFWYRQDPGLGLRLIYFSYDVKMKEKGDIPEGYSVSREKKERFSLILESASTNQTSMYLCASSGTGTANTGELFFGEGSRLTVL.

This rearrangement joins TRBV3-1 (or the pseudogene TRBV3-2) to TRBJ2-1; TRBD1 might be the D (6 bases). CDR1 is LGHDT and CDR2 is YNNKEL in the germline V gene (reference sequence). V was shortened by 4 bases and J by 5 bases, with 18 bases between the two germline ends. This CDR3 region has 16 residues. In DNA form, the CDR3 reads TGTGCCAGCAGCCCCGACCGCTGGACAGTTCACAATGAGCAGTTCTTC. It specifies CASSPDRWTVHNEQFF.

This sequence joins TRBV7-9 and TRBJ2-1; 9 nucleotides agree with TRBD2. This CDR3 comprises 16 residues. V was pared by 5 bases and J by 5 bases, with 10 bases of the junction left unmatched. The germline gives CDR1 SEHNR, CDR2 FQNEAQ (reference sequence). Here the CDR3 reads CASSHPLAGANNEQFF. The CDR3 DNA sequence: TGTGCCAGCAGCCACCCGTTAGCGGGGGCCAACAATGAGCAGTTCTTC. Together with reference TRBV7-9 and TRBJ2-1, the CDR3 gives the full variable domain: DTGVSQNPRHKITKRGQNVTFRCDPISEHNRLYWYRQTLGQGPEFLTYFQNEAQLEKSRLLSDRFSAERPKGSFSTLEIQRTEQGDSAMYLCASSHPLAGANNEQFFGPGTRLTVL.

CDR3 amino acids: CASSLFVGGVYEQYF. CDR3 bases: TGTGCCAGCAGTTTATTTGTAGGGGGGGTCTACGAGCAGTACTTC. The chain carries TRBV28 and TRBJ2-7; D is perhaps TRBD2 (7 bases). Germline V lookup: CDR1 MDHEN, CDR2 SYDVKM. Trimming shortened V by 1 base and J by 3 bases, and 13 bases separated the two germline ends. The CDR3 totals 15 residues.

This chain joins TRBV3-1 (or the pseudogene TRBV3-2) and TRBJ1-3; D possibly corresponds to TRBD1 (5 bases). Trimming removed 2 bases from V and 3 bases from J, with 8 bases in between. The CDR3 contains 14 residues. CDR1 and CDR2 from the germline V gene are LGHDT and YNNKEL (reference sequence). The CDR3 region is CASSQRDFGNTIYF. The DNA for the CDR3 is TGTGCCAGCAGCCAAAGGGACTTTGGAAACACCATATATTTT.

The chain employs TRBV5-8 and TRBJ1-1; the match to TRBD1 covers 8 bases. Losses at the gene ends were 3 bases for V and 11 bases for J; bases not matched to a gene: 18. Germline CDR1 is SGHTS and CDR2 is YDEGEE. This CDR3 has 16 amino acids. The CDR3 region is CASSSPKAGGVIKAFF. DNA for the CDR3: TGTGCCAGCAGCTCCCCGAAGGCAGGGGGCGTAATAAAGGCTTTCTTT.

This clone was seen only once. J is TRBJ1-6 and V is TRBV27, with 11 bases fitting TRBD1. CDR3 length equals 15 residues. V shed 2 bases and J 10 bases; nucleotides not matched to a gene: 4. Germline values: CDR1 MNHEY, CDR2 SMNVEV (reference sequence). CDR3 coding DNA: TGTGCCAGCAGTTTAATGGACAGGGGGCTGTCACCCCTCCACTTT. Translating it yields CASSLMDRGLSPLHF.

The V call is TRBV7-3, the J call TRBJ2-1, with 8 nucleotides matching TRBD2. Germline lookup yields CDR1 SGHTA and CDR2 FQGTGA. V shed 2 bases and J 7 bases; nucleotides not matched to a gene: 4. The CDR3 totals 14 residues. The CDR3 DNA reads TGTGCCAGCAGCTTAGGACTAGCTAGTAATGAGCAGTTCTTC. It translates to CASSLGLASNEQFF. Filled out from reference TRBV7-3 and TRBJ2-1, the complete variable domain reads GAGVSQTPSNKVTEKGKYVELRCDPISGHTALYWYRQSLGQGPEFLIYFQGTGAADDSGLPNDRFFAVRPEGSVSTLKIQRTERGDSAVYLCASSLGLASNEQFFGPGTRLTVL.

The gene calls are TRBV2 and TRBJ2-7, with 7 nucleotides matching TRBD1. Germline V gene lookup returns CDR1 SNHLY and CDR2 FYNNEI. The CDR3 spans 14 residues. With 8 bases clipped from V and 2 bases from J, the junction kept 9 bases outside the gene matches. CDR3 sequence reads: CASRQGQRTYEQYF. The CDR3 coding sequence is TGTGCCAGCCGCCAGGGACAGAGAACCTACGAGCAGTACTTC.

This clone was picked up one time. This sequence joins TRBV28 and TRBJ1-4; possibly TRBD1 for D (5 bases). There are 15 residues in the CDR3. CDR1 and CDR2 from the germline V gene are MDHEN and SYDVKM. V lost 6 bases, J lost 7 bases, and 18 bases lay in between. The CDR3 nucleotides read TGTGCCAGCAGCCCTGCGGGGGAGGGGAGTGAAAAACTGTTTTTT. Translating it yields CASSPAGEGSEKLFF.